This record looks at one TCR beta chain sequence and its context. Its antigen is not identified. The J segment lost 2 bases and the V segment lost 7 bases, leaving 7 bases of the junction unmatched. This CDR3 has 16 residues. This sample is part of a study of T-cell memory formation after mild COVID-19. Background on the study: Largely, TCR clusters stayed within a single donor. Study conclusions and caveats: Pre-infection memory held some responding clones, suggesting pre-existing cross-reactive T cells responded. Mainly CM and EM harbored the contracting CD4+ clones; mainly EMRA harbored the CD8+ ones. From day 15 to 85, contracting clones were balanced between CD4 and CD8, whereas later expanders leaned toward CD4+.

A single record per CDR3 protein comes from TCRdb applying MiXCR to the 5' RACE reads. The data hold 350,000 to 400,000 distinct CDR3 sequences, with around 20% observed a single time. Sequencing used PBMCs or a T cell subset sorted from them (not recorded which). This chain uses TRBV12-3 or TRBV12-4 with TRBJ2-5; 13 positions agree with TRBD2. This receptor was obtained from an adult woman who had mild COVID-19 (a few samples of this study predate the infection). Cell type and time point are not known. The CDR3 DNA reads TGTGCCAGCACCCTGGGACTAGCGGGGCCGCAAGAGACCCAGTACTTC. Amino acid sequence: CASTLGLAGPQETQYF.